The present TCR beta chain was sequenced within a study of response to subunit inactivated influenza vaccine. General study points: Authors suggested each seasonal influenza vaccination recruits few new T cells.

In TCRdb, the RT-PCR reads were re-called with MiXCR into one record per CDR3 protein. Here the sample spans fewer than 650,000 distinct CDR3 sequences, 10% to 15% being singletons. This clonotype turned up a few times. Its antigen is unidentified. The receptor was derived from a middle-aged man who received an inactivated influenza vaccine. The sequencing used PBMCs from blood, collected around seven weeks after vaccination.

Here the CDR3 reads CASSSPTFDRDTEAFF. The CDR3 bases are TGTGCCAGCAGCTCCCCCACGTTCGACAGGGACACTGAAGCTTTCTTT. The chain has TRBV7-9 and TRBJ1-1, with 7 bases matching TRBD1. Germline CDR1 reads SEHNR; CDR2 reads FQNEAQ (reference sequence). Germline trimming cut 4 bases from V and 3 bases from J; bases unmatched to any gene: 11. The CDR3 has 16 amino acids.